This T cell receptor (beta chain) stems from a study of T cells in Graves' hyperthyroidism and ophthalmopathy. The source material, RNA transcripts, was used to amplify TCR beta CDR3 regions. When the TCR CDR3 underwent first-round RT-PCR, the HTBI primer set was used. TCRdb fed the multiplex PCR reads into MiXCR, producing one record per CDR3 protein. Of 350,000 to 400,000 distinct CDR3 sequences listed, about 18% are singletons. A few counts support this clonotype. CDR1 is DFQATT and CDR2 is SNEGSKA in the germline V gene (reference sequence). CDR3 length: 12 amino acids. Trimming stripped 0 bases from V and 7 bases from J, with 9 bases between.

The sample consisted of blood. The chain combines TRBV20-1 with TRBJ1-1; D perhaps matches TRBD1 (5 bases). The TCR sequence derives from a woman aged 18 to 35 with Graves' hyperthyroidism. The CDR3: CSARDGAGEAFF. CDR3 nucleotide sequence: TGCAGTGCTAGAGATGGGGCGGGTGAAGCTTTCTTT.